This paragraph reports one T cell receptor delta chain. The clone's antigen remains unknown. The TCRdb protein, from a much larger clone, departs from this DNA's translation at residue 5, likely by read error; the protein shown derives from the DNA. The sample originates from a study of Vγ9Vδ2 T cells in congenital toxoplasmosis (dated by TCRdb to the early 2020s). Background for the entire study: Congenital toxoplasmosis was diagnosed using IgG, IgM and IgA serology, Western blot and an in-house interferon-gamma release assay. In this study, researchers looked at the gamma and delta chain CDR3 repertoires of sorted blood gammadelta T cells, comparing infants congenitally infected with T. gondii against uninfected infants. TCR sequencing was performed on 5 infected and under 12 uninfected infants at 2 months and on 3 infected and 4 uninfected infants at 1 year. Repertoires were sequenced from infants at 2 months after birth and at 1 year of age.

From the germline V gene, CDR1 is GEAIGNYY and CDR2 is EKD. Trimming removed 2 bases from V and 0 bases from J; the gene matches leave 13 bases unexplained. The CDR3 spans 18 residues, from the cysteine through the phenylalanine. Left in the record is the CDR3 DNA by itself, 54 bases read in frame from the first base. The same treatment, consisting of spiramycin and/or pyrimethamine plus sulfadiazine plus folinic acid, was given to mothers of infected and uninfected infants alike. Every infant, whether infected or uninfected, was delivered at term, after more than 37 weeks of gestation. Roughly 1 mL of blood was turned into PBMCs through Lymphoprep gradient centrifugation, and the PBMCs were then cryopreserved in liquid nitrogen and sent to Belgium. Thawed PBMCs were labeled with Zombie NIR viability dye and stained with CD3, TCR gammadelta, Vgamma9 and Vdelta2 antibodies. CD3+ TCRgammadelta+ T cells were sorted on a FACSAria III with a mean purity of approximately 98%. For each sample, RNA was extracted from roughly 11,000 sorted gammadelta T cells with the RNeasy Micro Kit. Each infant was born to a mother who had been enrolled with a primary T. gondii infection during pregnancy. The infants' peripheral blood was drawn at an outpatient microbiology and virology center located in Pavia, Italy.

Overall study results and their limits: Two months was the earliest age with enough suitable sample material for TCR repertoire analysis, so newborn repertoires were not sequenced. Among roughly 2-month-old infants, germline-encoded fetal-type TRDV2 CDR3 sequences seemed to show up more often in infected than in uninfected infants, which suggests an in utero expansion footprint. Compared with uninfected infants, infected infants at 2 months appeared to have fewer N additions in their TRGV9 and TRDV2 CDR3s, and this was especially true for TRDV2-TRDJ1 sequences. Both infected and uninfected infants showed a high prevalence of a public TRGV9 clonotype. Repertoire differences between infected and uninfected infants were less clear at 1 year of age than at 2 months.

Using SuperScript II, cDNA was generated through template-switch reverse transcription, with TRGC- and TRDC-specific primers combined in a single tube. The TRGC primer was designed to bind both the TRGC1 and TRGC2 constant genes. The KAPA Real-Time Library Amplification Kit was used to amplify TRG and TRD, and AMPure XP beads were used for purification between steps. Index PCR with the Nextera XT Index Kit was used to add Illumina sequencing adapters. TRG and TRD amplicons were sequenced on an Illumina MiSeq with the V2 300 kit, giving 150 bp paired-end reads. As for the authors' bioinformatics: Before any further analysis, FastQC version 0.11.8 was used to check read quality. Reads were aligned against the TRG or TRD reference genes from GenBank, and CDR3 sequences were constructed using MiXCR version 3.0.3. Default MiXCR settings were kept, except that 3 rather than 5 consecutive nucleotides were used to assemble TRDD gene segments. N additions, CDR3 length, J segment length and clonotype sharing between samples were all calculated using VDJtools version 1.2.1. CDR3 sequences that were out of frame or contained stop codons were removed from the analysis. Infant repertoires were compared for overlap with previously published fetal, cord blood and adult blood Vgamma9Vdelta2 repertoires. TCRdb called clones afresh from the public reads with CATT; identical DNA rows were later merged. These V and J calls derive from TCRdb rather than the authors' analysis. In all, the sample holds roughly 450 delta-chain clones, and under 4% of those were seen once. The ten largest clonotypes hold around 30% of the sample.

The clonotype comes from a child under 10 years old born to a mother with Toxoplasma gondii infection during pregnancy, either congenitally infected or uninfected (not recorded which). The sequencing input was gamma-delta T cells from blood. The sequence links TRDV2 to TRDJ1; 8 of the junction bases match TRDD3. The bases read TGTGCCTGTGACAATCCGCGTACTGGGGGCCGGTACACCGATAAACTCATCTTT. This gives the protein CACDNPRTGGRYTDKLIF.